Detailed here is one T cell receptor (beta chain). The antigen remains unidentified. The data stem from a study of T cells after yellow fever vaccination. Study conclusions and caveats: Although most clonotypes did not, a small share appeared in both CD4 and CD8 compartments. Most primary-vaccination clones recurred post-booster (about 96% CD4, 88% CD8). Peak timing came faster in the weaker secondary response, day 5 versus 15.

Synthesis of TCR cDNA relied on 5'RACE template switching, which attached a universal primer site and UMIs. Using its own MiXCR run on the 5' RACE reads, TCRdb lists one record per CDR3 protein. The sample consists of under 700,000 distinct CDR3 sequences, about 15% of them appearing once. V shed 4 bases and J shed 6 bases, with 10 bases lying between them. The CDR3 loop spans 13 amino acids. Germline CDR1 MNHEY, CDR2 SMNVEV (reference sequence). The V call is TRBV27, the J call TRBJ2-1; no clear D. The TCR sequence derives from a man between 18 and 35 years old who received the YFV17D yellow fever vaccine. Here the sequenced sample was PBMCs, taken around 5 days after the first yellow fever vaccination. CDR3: CASSYLEPNEQFF. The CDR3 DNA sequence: TGTGCCAGCAGTTATCTGGAGCCCAATGAGCAGTTCTTC.